The 20 T cell receptor beta chains below all came from one sample that was sequenced in a study of OX40 agonist ivuxolimab in advanced cancers. Sequencing was performed with immunoSEQ multiplex PCR; in TCRdb, only in-frame clones are kept and a portion is missing. This repertoire shows about 83,000 clones, 84% found once; its top ten account for around 7.3%. The sample here was CD4+ or CD8+ T cells sorted from blood, taken in a trial of the OX40 agonist ivuxolimab. The receptors originated from an adult with an advanced solid tumor such as melanoma, head and neck, liver or kidney cancer.

The rearrangement joins TRBV5-4 to TRBJ2-5; D possibly uses TRBD1 or TRBD2 (7 bases each). This CDR3 has 15 amino acids. V lost 4 bases, J lost 0 bases, and 13 bases lay in between. From germline, CDR1 is SGHNT and CDR2 YYREEE (reference sequence). The CDR3 bases are TGTGCCAGCAGCCCAGCGGGGACAGACCAAGAGACCCAGTACTTC. Amino acid sequence: CASSPAGTDQETQYF.

The V and J genes are TRBV19 and TRBJ1-1; 8 bases line up with TRBD1. The CDR3 has 17 amino acids. V lost 3 bases, J lost 4 bases, and 13 bases stayed unmatched. CDR1 and CDR2 (germline): LNHDA, SQIVND (reference sequence). The CDR3 sequence is CASSIRLDQGAGTEAFF. The CDR3, as DNA: TGTGCCAGTAGTATTCGCCTGGATCAGGGGGCCGGCACTGAAGCTTTCTTT.

The rearrangement joins TRBV5-5 to TRBJ2-7; D is unresolved. The V end was cut by 0 bases, the J end by 4 bases, with 17 bases between. Per the germline V gene, CDR1 is SGHKS and CDR2 is YYEKEE (reference sequence). This CDR3 is built from 16 residues. The DNA for the CDR3 is TGTGCCAGCAGCTTGGGCCCTAGGCGAGAGACTTACGAGCAGTACTTC. It is translated as CASSLGPRRETYEQYF.

V gene TRBV7-2 combines with J gene TRBJ1-2; tentatively, D is TRBD1 (5 bases). Trimming stripped 1 base from V and 1 base from J, with 7 bases between. The CDR3 sequence is 14 residues long. Germline V gives CDR1 SGHTA, CDR2 FQGNSA. CDR3 region: CASSLGQYNYGYTF. Here the CDR3 DNA reads TGTGCCAGCAGCTTAGGACAGTATAACTATGGCTACACCTTC. Full variable domain (rest looked up from reference TRBV7-2 and TRBJ1-2): GAGVSQSPSNKVTEKGKDVELRCDPISGHTALYWYRQSLGQGLEFLIYFQGNSAPDKSGLPSDRFSAERTGGSVSTLTIQRTQQEDSAVYLCASSLGQYNYGYTFGSGTRLTVV.

This chain links TRBV10-3 with TRBJ1-5; the D gene is possibly TRBD1 (6 bases). There are 13 residues in the CDR3. Per germline, CDR1 ENHRY and CDR2 SYGVKD. V was cut by 9 bases and J by 3 bases, with 12 bases left in between. DNA for the CDR3: TGTGCCATGGCGGGGGGCTACAATCAGCCCCAGCATTTT. Its protein is CAMAGGYNQPQHF.

A few counts support this clone. The chain uses TRBV7-2 and TRBJ2-1; TRBD2 aligns across 9 bases. From germline, CDR1 is SGHTA and CDR2 FQGNSA. V gave up 1 base and J gave up 9 bases; unmatched junction bases: 7. This CDR3 has 15 amino acids. CDR3 sequence reads: CASSLGGSGRGEQFF. CDR3 nucleotides: TGTGCCAGCAGCTTAGGCGGTAGCGGGAGAGGTGAGCAGTTCTTC.

The chain is built from TRBV9 and TRBJ2-3; the D call may be TRBD1 or TRBD2 (5 bases each). CDR1 SGDLS and CDR2 YYNGEE come from the germline V gene. The ends were cut back, 5 bases at V and 3 bases at J, with 10 bases in the middle. The CDR3 spans 13 residues. CDR3 nucleotide sequence: TGTGCCAGCAGTCGAGGGGATACAGATACGCAGTATTTT. It codes for CASSRGDTDTQYF.

This clone was counted a single time. Relative to the germline gene, one junction end is altered; a read error may explain this. The chain is built from TRBV7-7 and TRBJ2-7; TRBD1 might be the D (5 bases). CDR3 length: 15 amino acids. Germline V gene sequence: CDR1 SSHAT, CDR2 FNYEAQ (reference sequence). CDR3 in amino acids: CASSLGVDTAYEQYF. The DNA of the CDR3 is TGTGCTAGCAGCTTAGGGGTAGATACCGCCTACGAGCAGTACTTC.

This clone appeared a few times. CDR3 residues: CAGIRVLNTEAFF. In nucleotides, the CDR3 is TGTGCCGGGATTAGAGTTTTGAACACTGAAGCTTTCTTT. V is TRBV21-1 and J is TRBJ1-1. TRBV21-1 is assigned pseudogene status. There are 13 residues in the CDR3.

This clone qualifies as medium-sized. The chain has TRBV4-1 and TRBJ1-5; no firm D call. Germline V gene data show CDR1 as MGHRA and CDR2 as YSYEKL. V lost 1 base and J 9 bases, leaving 10 bases between the germline ends. This CDR3 comprises 13 residues. This chain's CDR3 is CASSQGDQRPQHF. The CDR3 bases are TGCGCCAGCAGCCAAGGGGATCAACGGCCCCAGCATTTT.

V gene TRBV5-1 combines with J gene TRBJ1-5; 9 nucleotides match TRBD1. The CDR3 contains 14 residues. V shed 2 bases, J shed 6 bases, and the junction held 3 bases outside the gene matches. Looked up from germline, CDR1 is SGHRS and CDR2 is YFSETQ. The DNA of the CDR3 is TGCGCCAGCAGCTTAACGACAGGGGGTCAGCCCCAGCATTTT. Protein product: CASSLTTGGQPQHF.

This sequence joins TRBV19 and TRBJ1-5; 8 nucleotides align to TRBD1. This CDR3 has 14 amino acids. CDR1 is LNHDA and CDR2 is SQIVND in the germline V gene (reference sequence). V lost 8 bases to trimming and J lost 1 base; unmatched junction nucleotides: 4. CDR3 coding DNA: TGTGCCAGTCAGCCAGGGGGCAGCAATCAGCCCCAGCATTTT. This codes for CASQPGGSNQPQHF.

This clone came up once. J is TRBJ1-2 and V is TRBV5-1; D gene ambiguous. The germline V gene has CDR1 SGHRS and CDR2 YFSETQ. This CDR3 is built from 16 residues. V lost 2 bases to trimming and J lost 1 base, with 15 bases between them. CDR3 bases: TGCGCCAGCAGCTTATTACGGGCCACGGGTAACTATGGCTACACCTTC. Protein product: CASSLLRATGNYGYTF. The full variable domain, rest sourced from reference TRBV5-1 and TRBJ1-2, is KAGVTQTPRYLIKTRGQQVTLSCSPISGHRSVSWYQQTPGQGLQFLFEYFSETQRNKGNFPGRFSGRQFSNSRSEMNVSTLELGDSALYLCASSLLRATGNYGYTFGSGTRLTVV.

In nucleotides, the CDR3 is TGTGCCAGCAGCTTAGGCGGGCAGGGATTGAATGAGCAGTTCTTC. Protein: CASSLGGQGLNEQFF. The chain links TRBV7-9 to TRBJ2-1; D may match TRBD1 or TRBD2 (5 bases each). This CDR3 has 15 residues. The germline gives CDR1 SEHNR, CDR2 FQNEAQ (reference sequence). The germline V and J ends were trimmed by 1 base and 7 bases, with 14 bases remaining between them.

J is TRBJ1-4 and V is TRBV6-6, with D possibly matching TRBD1 (6 bases). The CDR3 is 15 residues long. Trimming took 0 bases from V and 4 from J, leaving 9 bases between them. CDR1 is MNHNY, CDR2 SVGAGI, per germline (reference sequence). The CDR3 coding sequence is TGTGCCAGCAGTTACTCCGGACAGATTAATGAAAAACTGTTTTTT. This sequence encodes CASSYSGQINEKLFF.

Details on this clone: The junction does not match germline at one end; this may be a read error. V usage is TRBV7-3 and J usage is TRBJ1-5; D perhaps matches TRBD1 (6 bases). The CDR3 loop spans 18 amino acids. Germline CDR1 is SGHTA and CDR2 is FQGTGA. The CDR3 nucleotides are TGTGCCAGCAGCTTAACCGCGGACAGTTGGGATAGCAATCAGCCCCGGCATTTT. As protein: CASSLTADSWDSNQPRHF.

J is TRBJ2-7 and V is TRBV2, with TRBD1 matching 9 bases. The ends lost 7 bases at V and 5 bases at J; junction bases unmatched: 12. This CDR3 comprises 15 residues. CDR1 SNHLY and CDR2 FYNNEI come from the germline V gene. CDR3 sequence reads: CASTEGGTGLDEQYF. The CDR3 nucleotides are TGTGCCAGCACCGAGGGCGGGACAGGGTTAGACGAGCAGTACTTC.

The rearrangement uses TRBV14 and TRBJ1-6, with 8 bases aligning to TRBD1. The CDR3 length is 15 residues. Germline CDR1 SGHDN, CDR2 FVKESK. Trimming cost V 6 bases and J 10 bases; bases outside gene matches: 11. The DNA of the CDR3 is TGTGCCAGCAGACAATCAGGGGGCGGTCGGTCACCCCTCCACTTT. Translation gives CASRQSGGGRSPLHF.

V usage is TRBV9 and J usage is TRBJ2-3, with 8 positions matching TRBD1. This CDR3 is built from 14 residues. V lost 7 bases and J lost 6; bases outside the gene matches: 10. CDR1 SGDLS and CDR2 YYNGEE come from the germline V gene. CDR3 bases: TGTGCCAGCGGTTTCGAACAGGGGGGTGATACGCAGTATTTT. Translating gives CASGFEQGGDTQYF.

The sample holds a few counts of this clone. The chain carries TRBV29-1 and TRBJ2-5; D unresolved. Between the trimmed V and J ends, which lost 6 bases and 4 bases, there was a span of 12 bases. Looked up from germline, CDR1 is SQVTM and CDR2 is ANQGSEA. The CDR3 sequence is 12 residues long. The CDR3 DNA reads TGCAGCGTGTTAAGCTGGGGAGAGACCCAGTACTTC. It specifies CSVLSWGETQYF.